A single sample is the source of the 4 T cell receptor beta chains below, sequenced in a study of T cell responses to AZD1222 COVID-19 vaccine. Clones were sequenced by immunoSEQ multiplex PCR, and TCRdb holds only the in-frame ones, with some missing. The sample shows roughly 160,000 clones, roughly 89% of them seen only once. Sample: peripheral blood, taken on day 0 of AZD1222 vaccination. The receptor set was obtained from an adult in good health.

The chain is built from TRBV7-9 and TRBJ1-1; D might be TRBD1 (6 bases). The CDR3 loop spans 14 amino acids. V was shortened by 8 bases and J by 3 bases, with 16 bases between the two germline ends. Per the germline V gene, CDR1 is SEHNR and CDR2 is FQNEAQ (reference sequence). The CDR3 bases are TGTGCCAGCCGTGAAGGGGGGCGTGACACTGAAGCTTTCTTT. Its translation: CASREGGRDTEAFF.

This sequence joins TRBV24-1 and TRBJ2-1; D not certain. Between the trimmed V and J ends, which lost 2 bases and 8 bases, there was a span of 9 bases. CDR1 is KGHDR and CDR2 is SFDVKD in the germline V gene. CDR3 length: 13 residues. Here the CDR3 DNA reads TGTGCCACCAGTGATTGGAACGAGCATGAGCAGTTCTTC. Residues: CATSDWNEHEQFF.

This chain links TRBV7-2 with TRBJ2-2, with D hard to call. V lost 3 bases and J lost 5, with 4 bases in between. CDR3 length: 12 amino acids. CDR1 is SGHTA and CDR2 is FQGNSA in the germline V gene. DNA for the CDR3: TGTGCCAGCAGCTTTAGGACCGGGGAGCTGTTTTTT. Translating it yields CASSFRTGELFF.

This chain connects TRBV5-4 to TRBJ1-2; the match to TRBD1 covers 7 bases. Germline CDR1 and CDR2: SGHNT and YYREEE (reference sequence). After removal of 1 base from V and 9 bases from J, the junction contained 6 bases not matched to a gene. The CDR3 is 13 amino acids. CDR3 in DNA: TGTGCCAGCAGCTTGACGACAGGGAAGAGCTACACCTTC. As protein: CASSLTTGKSYTF.